The 3 T cell receptor beta chains listed next were all sequenced from one sample in a study of beta chain features in type 1 diabetes. The isolated RNA, all of it, was reverse transcribed, so expressed TCRB transcripts were what got sequenced. Sequencing used immunoSEQ multiplex PCR; TCRdb keeps in-frame clones, though not all of them. Counted here are around 430,000 clones, over 25% occurring once; the ten biggest clones make up around 0.065%. Sequenced sample: naive CD4+ T cells from blood. These receptors were taken from a man younger than 35 in good health.

For this clone: One junction end does not reproduce the germline sequence, and a read error may be involved. The rearrangement uses TRBV30 and TRBJ1-1; D is undetermined. Germline V gene lookup returns CDR1 GTSNPN and CDR2 SVGIG (reference sequence). The CDR3 spans 12 residues. The CDR3 is CAWSATTRQADF. The CDR3 region has the DNA TGTGCCTGGAGTGCGACGACGAGGCAGGCGGACTTT.

The V call is TRBV5-1, the J call TRBJ2-7; perhaps TRBD1 as D (6 bases). CDR1 and CDR2 from the germline V gene are SGHRS and YFSETQ. With 3 bases removed from V and 2 bases from J, the gap between germline ends came to 15 bases. CDR3 size: 15 residues. This CDR3 is CASSSYRERTYEQYF. The CDR3 DNA reads as TGCGCCAGCAGCTCCTACAGGGAACGGACCTACGAGCAGTACTTC.

This clone was picked up a small number of times. The V gene is TRBV30, the J gene TRBJ1-2, with a possible D match to TRBD1 (5 bases). Germline assignment: CDR1 GTSNPN and CDR2 SVGIG (reference sequence). CDR3 size: 14 residues. Trimming stripped 3 bases from V and 1 base from J, with 12 bases between. DNA for the CDR3: TGTGCCTGGAGGCAGGGAAGCCTTAACTATGGCTACACCTTC. This codes for CAWRQGSLNYGYTF.